The clone carrying this T cell receptor beta chain appeared a single time. No antigen is known for it. This specimen comes from a study of CD8+CD57+ T cells in acquired aplastic anemia. Study as a whole: DNA recovered from sorted CD4+ and CD8+ cells had a mean of approximately 3.5 ug. Broader study findings: In CD8+ cells, Simpson's diversity showed no significant difference between patients and controls. Overlap between patients and controls comprised twenty-nine CD8+ CDR3 sequences.

Genomic DNA served as template for TCR beta VDJ and CDR3 profiling. TCRdb processed the reads anew with MiXCR; each CDR3 protein has one entry. The table records over 200,000 distinct CDR3 sequences, 61% of them present only once. With 5 bases removed from V and 7 bases from J, the gap between germline ends came to 17 bases. The CDR3 consists of 15 residues. CDR1 and CDR2 from the germline V gene are LNHNV and YYDKDF (reference sequence). This clonotype was sampled from a human donor in good health. The sequencing input was sorted CD4+, CD8+, or CD8+CD57+ T cells (not recorded which) from PBMCs. The chain uses TRBV15 and TRBJ1-4; TRBD1 might be the D (6 bases). CDR3 sequence: CATSSRTVEGEKLFF. The CDR3 DNA reads TGTGCCACCAGCTCGCGGACAGTCGAAGGTGAAAAACTGTTTTTT.